Detailed here is one T cell receptor (beta chain). Its antigen is not yet known. No base quality information exists; no much larger clone differs at one position. The entire amount of isolated RNA was reverse transcribed using the High Capacity cDNA Reverse Transcription Kit, so the sequenced TCRB transcripts were expressed ones. Deep immunoSEQ sequencing was applied to naive, central memory and regulatory T cell samples, giving an average of roughly 3.5 million total reads per sample. Sorted cells were lysed in RLT buffer, and RNA was extracted using DNase-treated RNeasy Micro or Mini kits according to cell number. To prevent cross-contamination, every cell subset was processed on its own, while patient and healthy donor samples were processed together. The immunoSEQ multiplex PCR was used to amplify TCRB sequences from cDNA, yielding 87-bp fragments that span the CDR3 region. The amplicons were sequenced using the Illumina HiSeq platform. The authors processed their data as follows. PCR bias was computationally corrected using synthetic template baselines, reads within Hamming distance 2 were collapsed, and singletons that could not be merged were discarded. By aligning reads against IMGT, V, D and J genes, CDR3 length, and insertions or deletions at six rearrangement sites were assigned. Within each subset, clonotype counts were normalized to sorted cell number, and only after that were true diversity and Gini coefficients computed with the tcR R package. The overlap coefficient, calculated on TCRB nucleotide sequences, was used to measure repertoire sharing. Out-of-frame TCRB sequences from naive cells were analyzed as a proxy for the pre-selection repertoire. The table was pulled from immuneACCESS by TCRdb, which kept in-frame rearrangements only. Such tables lose some clones; where checked, under half of the loss comes from unresolved V genes, and the rest has no known cause. That table is the source of V, J and clone size, and D and trimming were worked out from the DNA. This sample lists under 800,000 clones; about a sixth were detected once. Clones ranked in the top ten supply around 0.1% of the sample.

This specimen comes from a study of beta chain features in type 1 diabetes (dated by TCRdb to the late 2010s). In terms of the full investigation: Mean age, gender distribution, total cell number and subset yield did not differ between patients and healthy donors. A total of some 100,000,000 sorted cells were examined across all samples, and a strong correlation was observed between cell number per subset and RNA yield. In the study, recently diagnosed type 1 diabetes patients and matched healthy donors were compared on the TCRB repertoires of their sorted circulating CD4+ T cell subsets. Regulatory and stem cell-like memory subsets were obtained from only 8 patients and about 8 healthy donors, while naive and central memory subsets were obtained from all 30 or so donors.

Each donor gave one peripheral blood draw, averaging roughly 0.11 L, which was collected into heparinised tubes. A BD FACSAria II was used to sort naive, central memory, regulatory and stem cell-like memory CD4+ T cells with a panel that included CD45RO, CCR7, CD25, CD127, CD95 and CD27. Purity was above 98% for every sorted population. PBMCs were isolated right away by Lymphoprep density gradient centrifugation and were stained directly, without culture. To minimize batch effects, samples were stained and sorted in pairs, one healthy donor with one patient per experiment. The research as a whole found: At VDJ recombination sites, patients with type 1 diabetes made fewer insertions and deleted more nucleotides, a pattern implying thymic rearrangement abnormalities. Sequencing cDNA rather than genomic DNA could over-represent highly expressing activated cells, although activation and CD3 levels did not differ between groups. Naive, central memory and regulatory TCRB repertoires appeared to be more similar among patients than among healthy donors. Shorter templates might be favored by PCR, yet because patient and control samples were amplified and corrected together, any such skew would affect both groups equally. In all four CD4+ subsets, TCRB CDR3 length was moderately but significantly shorter in type 1 diabetes patients. Because the HLA sub-analyses included only small numbers of individuals, any influence of HLA type on TCRB rearrangement was left unresolved.

CDR1 and CDR2, looked up from the germline V gene, are SGHTA and FQGNSA. Relative to germline, V is missing 5 bases and J is missing 0 bases, with 6 bases of the junction outside any gene match. The CDR3 has 18 amino acids, counting the end cysteine and phenylalanine. The sequence is cut down to CDR3 DNA, 54 bases in frame from base 1. The chain is made from TRBV7-2 and TRBJ2-1; 14 junctional bases match TRBD2. Specimen: naive CD4+ T cells from blood. The sample's cell subset or site label, in plain terms: true naive CD4+ T cells. This TCR came from a young man in good health. For the CDR3, the sequence is CASSPGLAGGYSYNEQFF. The DNA sequence is TGTGCCAGCAGCCCTGGACTAGCGGGGGGCTACTCCTACAATGAGCAGTTCTTC.